This TCR beta chain was obtained from a study of graft-versus-host responses after intestinal transplantation. Study summary: Transplant recipients had multivisceral, liver-intestinal, or isolated intestinal grafts. Every recipient underwent anti-thymocyte globulin induction, then tacrolimus and steroids for roughly 3 years. General study results and limits: Recipient marrow harbored GvH clones, some of which surfaced first in ileum or blood. Peak circulating GvH clone levels tracked with early post-transplant HvG declines.

A remark on this clone: The target antigen is unknown.

Assay: immunoSEQ multiplex PCR; the TCRdb copy retains only in-frame clones and omits some. The table records about 50,000 clones, around 90% of them present only once. The source of this sequence is a human donor who was the organ donor for an intestinal transplant. The source material was unstimulated CD4+ T cells sorted from spleen or lymph node cells, sampled before transplant.

The CDR3 nucleotides read TGTGCCAGCAGTAGGAATGTCTACAATGAGCAGTTCTTC. The encoded protein is CASSRNVYNEQFF. The V and J genes are TRBV28 and TRBJ2-1, with D uncertain. Germline V gene data show CDR1 as MDHEN and CDR2 as SYDVKM. V was shortened by 5 bases and J by 3 bases, with 8 bases between the two germline ends. The CDR3 runs to 13 residues.